The 8 T cell receptor beta chains below all came from one sample that was sequenced in a study of T-cell reconstitution after alpha-beta-depleted transplantation in children (TCRdb year 2016). Library generation was performed with PCR. TCRdb records Illumina HiSeq 2500 as the sequencer. TCR libraries were prepared with molecular barcoding, using unique molecular identifiers to normalize TCRbeta repertoire quantification. Clones were called with MiXCR by TCRdb after fastp trimmed the public reads at Q25, and only in-frame beta chains were retained. Each CDR3 protein gets just one entry, which takes the most common genes and DNA from the rows behind it. This sample holds around 200,000 distinct CDR3 sequences; under 20% were observed only once. Roughly two fifths of the sample comes from the top ten. Taken with the paper, the label for treatment or condition translates to: allogeneic hematopoietic cell transplantation with graft depleted of TCRalphabeta T cells and CD19 B cells.

Sequencing used PBMCs, mostly from graft donor cells, obtained 360 days after TCRalphabeta/CD19-depleted stem cell transplant. These receptors were taken from a male patient aged 2-9 years who had a stem cell transplant for acute lymphoblastic leukemia, so the T cells may come from the graft donor.

The J gene is TRBJ2-7, the V gene TRBV7-2, with D possibly being TRBD1 (5 bases). Germline V gene lookup returns CDR1 SGHTA and CDR2 FQGNSA. CDR3 length: 12 amino acids. Trimming took 4 bases from V and 2 from J, leaving 6 bases between them. This CDR3 is CASSSDTYEQYF. The CDR3, as DNA: TGTGCCAGCAGCTCGGACACCTACGAGCAGTACTTC.

There are a few counts of this clonotype. This chain joins TRBV25-1 and TRBJ2-7, with D possibly called TRBD1 or TRBD2 (5 bases each). The germline V and J ends were trimmed by 8 bases and 2 bases, with 13 bases remaining between them. Germline V CDR1 and CDR2: MGHDK, SYGVNS. The CDR3 totals 13 residues. The CDR3 DNA reads as TGTGCCAGCGAGGGGACGGCAACCTACGAGCAGTACTTC. It is translated as CASEGTATYEQYF.

This clonotype was found a few times. CDR3 coding DNA: TGCAGTGCTAGTGGGGGAGATGAAGCTTTCTTT. Its protein is CSASGGDEAFF. J is TRBJ1-1 and V is TRBV20-1; tentative D call: TRBD1 (5 bases). Germline CDR1 reads DFQATT; CDR2 reads SNEGSKA (reference sequence). This CDR3 contains 11 residues. Between the trimmed V and J ends, which lost 3 bases and 7 bases, there was a span of 9 bases.

This clonotype was observed a handful of times. The rearrangement links TRBV18 to TRBJ2-6; unclear D gene. The germline gives CDR1 KGHSH, CDR2 LQKENI. This CDR3 is 17 amino acids long. The V gene lost 0 bases and the J gene lost 0 bases, with 9 bases spanning the gap. The CDR3 loop reads CASSPPLVGSGANVLTF. The CDR3 bases are TGTGCCAGCTCACCACCGTTAGTCGGCTCTGGGGCCAACGTCCTGACTTTC.

This clonotype has a handful of counts. The rearrangement uses TRBV6-1 and TRBJ1-5; D call uncertain. From germline, CDR1 is MNHNS and CDR2 SASEGT. This CDR3 comprises 13 residues. V lost 3 bases and J lost 4, with 7 bases in between. The chain's CDR3 is CASSDMGNQPQHF. The CDR3, as DNA: TGTGCCAGCAGTGACATGGGGAATCAGCCCCAGCATTTT.

This clonotype was seen a few times. The rearrangement uses TRBV20-1 and TRBJ2-2; D is possibly TRBD2 (6 bases). The CDR3 length is 16 residues. V was shortened by 0 bases and J by 1 base, with 12 bases between the two germline ends. The germline V gene has CDR1 DFQATT and CDR2 SNEGSKA (reference sequence). The DNA for the CDR3 is TGCAGTGCTAGAGATCAAGCTAGCGTGAACACCGGGGAGCTGTTTTTT. Its protein product is CSARDQASVNTGELFF.

This chain uses TRBV20-1 with TRBJ2-1; 8 nucleotides align to TRBD1. Germline V CDR1 and CDR2: DFQATT, SNEGSKA (reference sequence). The CDR3 totals 14 residues. V gave up 3 bases and J gave up 6 bases; unmatched junction bases: 7. The CDR3 DNA reads as TGCAGTGCTAGCGGGACAGGATCTAGCAATGAGCAGTTCTTC. Amino acids: CSASGTGSSNEQFF.

This rearrangement joins TRBV28 to TRBJ2-5; 10 nucleotides line up with TRBD2. Germline CDR1 MDHEN, CDR2 SYDVKM. The ends lost 4 bases at V and 1 base at J; junction bases unmatched: 9. This CDR3 region has 17 residues. The CDR3 spells CASSSPQLAGPQETQYF. In nucleotides, the CDR3 is TGTGCCAGCAGTTCCCCCCAACTAGCGGGGCCCCAAGAGACCCAGTACTTC. The full variable domain, rest sourced from reference TRBV28 and TRBJ2-5, is DVKVTQSSRYLVKRTGEKVFLECVQDMDHENMFWYRQDPGLGLRLIYFSYDVKMKEKGDIPEGYSVSREKKERFSLILESASTNQTSMYLCASSSPQLAGPQETQYFGPGTRLLVL.